The sequence of this TCR beta chain was determined in a study of cytotoxic CD8 clonotypes in ibrutinib-treated CLL. About the study: After a median of about six years, 14 patients stayed remitted and some 12 progressed; responses had been partial in 24 and complete in 2. Study findings and constraints: Clonality at baseline surpassed age-matched healthy donors and tracked circulating CD8+ T-cell counts. Different sampling times were used for sustained-remission and progressing patients.

Some clones are missing from TCRdb's copy, which holds only in-frame ones; the method was immunoSEQ multiplex PCR. There are tens of thousands of clones in the sample; 68% occur only once, and less than 35% lies in the top ten. V shed 7 bases and J shed 4 bases, with 8 bases lying between them. The CDR3 has 12 amino acids. Germline V gene sequence: CDR1 LNHDA, CDR2 SQIVND (reference sequence). For this clone: Its antigen is unknown.

The rearrangement uses TRBV19 and TRBJ1-5; D gene ambiguous. The sequence was collected from a human donor with chronic lymphocytic leukemia. Specimen: PBMCs, collected after 24 months of ibrutinib treatment. This CDR3 reads CASMRGNQPQHF. Written as DNA, the CDR3 is TGTGCCAGTATGCGGGGAAATCAGCCCCAGCATTTT.